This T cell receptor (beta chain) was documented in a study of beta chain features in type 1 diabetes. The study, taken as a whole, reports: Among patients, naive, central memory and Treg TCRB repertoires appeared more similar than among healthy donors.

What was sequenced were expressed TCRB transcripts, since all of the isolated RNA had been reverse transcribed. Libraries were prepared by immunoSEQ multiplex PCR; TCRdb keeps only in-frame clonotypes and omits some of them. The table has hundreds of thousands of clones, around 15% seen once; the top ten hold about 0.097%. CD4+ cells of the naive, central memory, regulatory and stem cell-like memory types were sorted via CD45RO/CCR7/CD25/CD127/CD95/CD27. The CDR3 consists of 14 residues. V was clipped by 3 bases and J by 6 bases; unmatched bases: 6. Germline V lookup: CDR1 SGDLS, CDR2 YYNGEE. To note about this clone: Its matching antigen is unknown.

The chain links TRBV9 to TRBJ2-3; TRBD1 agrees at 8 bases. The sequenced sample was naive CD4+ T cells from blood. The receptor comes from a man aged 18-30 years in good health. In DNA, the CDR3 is TGTGCCAGCAGCGGCCCGACAGGGGTGGATACGCAGTATTTT. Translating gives CASSGPTGVDTQYF.